These 15 T cell receptor beta chains were all obtained from the same sample, sequenced in a study of T cells in Graves' hyperthyroidism and ophthalmopathy. Amplification targeted TCR beta CDR3 regions from RNA transcripts. In the first-round RT-PCR of the TCR CDR3, the HTBI primer set was used. TCRdb used MiXCR to reprocess the multiplex PCR reads, holding one entry per CDR3 protein. The sample includes a few hundred thousand distinct CDR3 sequences, 15% to 18% of them seen just once. Sequencing was performed on blood. The receptors derive from a woman aged 25 to 39 with Graves' hyperthyroidism.

The sample holds a few counts of this clonotype. The chain links TRBV2 to TRBJ2-1; D unresolved. Germline V gene sequence: CDR1 SNHLY, CDR2 FYNNEI. This CDR3 is 15 amino acids long. V gave up 2 bases and J gave up 4 bases, with 12 bases separating them. CDR3: CASSERSPIYNEQFF. CDR3 nucleotide sequence: TGTGCCAGCAGTGAACGCTCCCCCATTTACAATGAGCAGTTCTTC.

This clonotype was observed many times. The chain is built from TRBV11-2 and TRBJ2-3; the D call may be TRBD1 or TRBD2 (5 bases each). The germline V gene encodes CDR1 SGHAT and CDR2 FQNNGV. The CDR3 contains 20 residues. Deletions cut 0 bases from V and 0 bases from J, with 22 bases between. The CDR3 sequence is CASSLDLFEGPWGSTDTQYF. The CDR3 DNA reads TGTGCCAGCAGCTTAGACCTCTTCGAGGGGCCCTGGGGTAGCACAGATACGCAGTATTTT. The complete variable domain, with remaining parts taken from reference TRBV11-2 and TRBJ2-3, reads EAGVAQSPRYKIIEKRQSVAFWCNPISGHATLYWYQQILGQGPKLLIQFQNNGVVDDSQLPKDRFSAERLKGVDSTLKIQPAKLEDSAVYLCASSLDLFEGPWGSTDTQYFGPGTRLTVL.

This clonotype was seen more than once but under ten times. V gene TRBV27 combines with J gene TRBJ2-3; D call uncertain. Germline loops: CDR1 MNHEY, CDR2 SMNVEV (reference sequence). V was cut by 5 bases and J by 2 bases, with 8 bases left in between. CDR3 length: 13 amino acids. CDR3 nucleotides: TGTGCCAGCAGTAAGGCCAACACAGATACGCAGTATTTT. It encodes CASSKANTDTQYF.

The rearrangement uses TRBV27 and TRBJ2-7; 14 bases match TRBD2. Per germline, CDR1 MNHEY and CDR2 SMNVEV (reference sequence). The CDR3 runs 18 residues. With 2 bases clipped from V and 4 bases from J, the junction kept 10 bases outside the gene matches. This chain's CDR3 is CASSLIGTSGRVVYEQYF. DNA of the CDR3: TGTGCCAGCAGTTTAATCGGGACTAGCGGGAGAGTCGTATACGAGCAGTACTTC.

This clonotype was found many times. This rearrangement joins TRBV27 to TRBJ2-3, with TRBD2 as a possible D gene (6 bases). Per the germline V gene, CDR1 is MNHEY and CDR2 is SMNVEV (reference sequence). V lost 6 bases, J lost 8 bases, and 18 bases lay in between. The CDR3 runs 14 residues. Written as DNA, the CDR3 is TGTGCCAGCAGCCGGGACTCCTCTTGGGGTACGCAGTATTTT. It encodes CASSRDSSWGTQYF.

This clonotype came up a few times. The chain joins TRBV28 to TRBJ1-5, with TRBD1 matching 8 bases. Germline V lookup: CDR1 MDHEN, CDR2 SYDVKM. J lost 7 bases, V lost 9 bases, and 5 bases had no gene match. The CDR3 sequence is 12 residues long. As DNA, the CDR3 is TGTGCCAGTCAGGGGGCTCAGCAGCCCCAGCATTTT. Translation gives CASQGAQQPQHF.

This clonotype was observed many times. This rearrangement joins TRBV5-5 to TRBJ2-3, with D hard to call. Germline lookup yields CDR1 SGHKS and CDR2 YYEKEE (reference sequence). This CDR3 has 12 amino acids. Trimming shortened V by 4 bases and J by 6 bases, and 9 bases separated the two germline ends. The CDR3 loop reads CASSQFMDTQYF. The CDR3 bases are TGTGCCAGCAGCCAATTTATGGATACGCAGTATTTT.

The chain couples TRBV20-1 to TRBJ2-7; 9 bases line up with TRBD2. V lost 6 bases, J lost 0 bases, and 9 bases stayed unmatched. The germline V gene encodes CDR1 DFQATT and CDR2 SNEGSKA (reference sequence). The CDR3 is 15 residues long. The CDR3: CSAHVLAGLSYEQYF. The CDR3 DNA reads as TGCAGTGCCCATGTCCTAGCGGGACTCTCCTACGAGCAGTACTTC.

A word on this clonotype: The junction departs from the called germline gene at one end, perhaps through a read error. V usage is TRBV10-1 and J usage is TRBJ2-5, with D hard to call. Germline loops: CDR1 WNHNN, CDR2 SYGVQD (reference sequence). CDR3 length: 13 amino acids. The CDR3 DNA sequence: TGCGCCAGCGGTGAGTACCTACAAGAGGCCCAGTACTTC. Its translation: CASGEYLQEAQYF.

This clonotype was found a few times. The chain recombines TRBV30 with TRBJ1-5; perhaps TRBD1 as D (5 bases). The germline CDR1 and CDR2 sequences are GTSNPN and SVGIG (reference sequence). Between the trimmed V and J ends, which lost 3 bases and 4 bases, there was a span of 10 bases. The CDR3 has 13 residues. The CDR3 sequence: CAWSPTENQPQHF. In nucleotides, the CDR3 is TGTGCCTGGAGCCCGACAGAAAATCAGCCCCAGCATTTT.

A remark on this clonotype: A much larger clone lies a single base off, so this may be a read error. The CDR3 loop is CASGYADGGDTQYF. The CDR3 nucleotides are TGTGCCAGCGGTTACGCTGACGGCGGGGATACGCAGTATTTT. V is TRBV6-5 and J is TRBJ2-3, with a possible D match to TRBD2 (5 bases). Germline values: CDR1 MNHEY, CDR2 SVGAGI. The CDR3 sequence is 14 residues long.

The sample holds many counts of this clonotype. The chain couples TRBV7-9 to TRBJ1-1; D is possibly TRBD1 (6 bases). Per the germline V gene, CDR1 is SEHNR and CDR2 is FQNEAQ (reference sequence). The V end lost 5 bases, the J end lost 5 bases, and 15 bases lay between the germline ends. The CDR3 is made up of 14 amino acids. The CDR3 reads CASSVTGHWTEAFF. Written as DNA, the CDR3 is TGTGCCAGCAGCGTTACAGGGCATTGGACTGAAGCTTTCTTT.

V is TRBV5-1 and J is TRBJ2-3; D may be TRBD1 or TRBD2 (5 bases each). The V gene lost 6 bases and the J gene lost 1 base, with 12 bases spanning the gap. The CDR3 consists of 14 residues. Germline-derived CDR1 and CDR2 are SGHRS and YFSETQ. CDR3 loop: CASKRRGGTDTQYF. As DNA, the CDR3 is TGCGCCAGCAAACGGAGAGGGGGCACAGATACGCAGTATTTT.

This clonotype was recorded at least ten times. The rearrangement joins TRBV27 to TRBJ1-1; D remains ambiguous. V was cut by 4 bases and J by 2 bases, with 5 bases left in between. CDR3 length equals 12 residues. Looked up from germline, CDR1 is MNHEY and CDR2 is SMNVEV (reference sequence). The chain's CDR3 is CASSSKNTEAFF. The CDR3 DNA reads as TGTGCCAGCAGTTCGAAAAACACTGAAGCTTTCTTT.

This clonotype showed up just a few times. The chain joins TRBV6-2 or TRBV6-3 to TRBJ2-2; D is uncertain. The CDR3 contains 13 residues. The ends were cut back, 2 bases at V and 6 bases at J, with 7 bases in the middle. Per germline, CDR1 MNHEY and CDR2 SVGEGT. In DNA form, the CDR3 reads TGTGCCAGCAGTTACACCCAGTCCGGGGAGCTGTTTTTT. Translated: CASSYTQSGELFF.